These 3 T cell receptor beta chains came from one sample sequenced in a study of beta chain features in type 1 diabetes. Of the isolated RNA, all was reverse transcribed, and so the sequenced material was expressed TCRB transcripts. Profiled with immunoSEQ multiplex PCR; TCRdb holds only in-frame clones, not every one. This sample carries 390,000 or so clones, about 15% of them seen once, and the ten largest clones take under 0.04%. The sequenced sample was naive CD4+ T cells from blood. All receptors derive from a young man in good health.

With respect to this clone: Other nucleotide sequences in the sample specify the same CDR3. CDR3 loop: CSVEGRANTEAFF. The CDR3 DNA follows: TGCAGCGTTGAGGGGAGAGCGAACACTGAAGCTTTCTTT. The chain joins TRBV29-1 to TRBJ1-1; D not resolved. Trimming removed 3 bases from V and 1 base from J, with 9 bases in between. This CDR3 has 13 residues. Germline lookup yields CDR1 SQVTM and CDR2 ANQGSEA. The full variable domain, rest sourced from reference TRBV29-1 and TRBJ1-1, is SAVISQKPSRDICQRGTSLTIQCQVDSQVTMMFWYRQQPGQSLTLIATANQGSEATYESGFVIDKFPISRPNLTFSTLTVSNMSPEDSSIYLCSVEGRANTEAFFGQGTRLTVV.

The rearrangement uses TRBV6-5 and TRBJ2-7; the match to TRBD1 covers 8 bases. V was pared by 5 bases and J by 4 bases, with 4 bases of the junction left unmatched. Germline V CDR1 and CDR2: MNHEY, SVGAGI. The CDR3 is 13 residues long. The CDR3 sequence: CASSPRGRYEQYV. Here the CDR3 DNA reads TGTGCCAGCAGTCCCAGGGGGCGTTACGAGCAGTACGTC.

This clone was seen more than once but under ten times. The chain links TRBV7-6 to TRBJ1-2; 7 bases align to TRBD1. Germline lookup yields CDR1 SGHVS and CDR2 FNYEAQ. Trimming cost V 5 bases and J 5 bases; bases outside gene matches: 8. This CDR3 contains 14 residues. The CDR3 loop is CASSTRPGQYGYTF. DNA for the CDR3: TGTGCCAGCAGCACCCGGCCGGGACAGTATGGCTACACCTTC.